The 15 T cell receptor beta chains below all came from one sample that was sequenced in a study of Ad26.COV2.S vaccination and SARS-CoV-2 variants. TCRdb's table, derived via immunoSEQ multiplex PCR, lists solely in-frame clones and lacks some. The profile covers roughly 270,000 clones, with over 75% appearing a single time and approximately 3.4% taken by the ten largest. Specified treatment: around 19 received Ad26.COV2.S at low or high dose, single or two shots; roughly five received placebo; per-sample allocation not given. Repertoires come from day 63 after the first vaccine or placebo injection. The specimen comprised peripheral blood, sampled in a trial of Ad26.COV2.S vaccine versus placebo. These receptors were taken from a person aged 18-65 years who received the Ad26.COV2.S COVID-19 vaccine or a placebo.

The DNA of the CDR3 is TGTGCCAGCAGCCAACCGGGACAGAAGACTAATGAAAAACTGTTTTTT. It specifies CASSQPGQKTNEKLFF. The rearrangement uses TRBV2 and TRBJ1-4; the match to TRBD1 covers 7 bases. In germline, CDR1 is SNHLY, CDR2 FYNNEI. The CDR3 runs to 16 residues. J lost 2 bases, V lost 6 bases, and 9 bases had no gene match.

For the CDR3, the DNA is TGTGCCAGCAGCCGACAGGGGGCCATTCTCTCTGGAAACACCATATATTTT. It encodes CASSRQGAILSGNTIYF. This sequence joins TRBV7-9 and TRBJ1-3; 10 bases match TRBD1. The germline V gene has CDR1 SEHNR and CDR2 FQNEAQ (reference sequence). After removal of 5 bases from V and 0 bases from J, the junction contained 7 bases not matched to a gene. The CDR3 is 17 residues long.

The chain is built from TRBV9 and TRBJ2-7, with a tentative D call TRBD1 (7 bases). The CDR3 sequence is 14 residues long. Germline V gene data show CDR1 as SGDLS and CDR2 as YYNGEE. V was clipped by 0 bases and J by 7 bases, with 14 bases between them. Here the CDR3 reads CASSVARTGGEQYF. In nucleotides, the CDR3 is TGTGCCAGCAGCGTAGCTCGGACAGGAGGGGAGCAGTACTTC.

The chain carries TRBV3-1 (or the pseudogene TRBV3-2) and TRBJ1-2, with 8 bases aligning to TRBD1. After removal of 0 bases from V and 6 bases from J, the junction contained 9 bases not matched to a gene. Germline V gene data show CDR1 as LGHDT and CDR2 as YNNKEL (reference sequence). CDR3 size: 16 residues. CDR3 residues: CASSQEGRGRWDGYTF. DNA of the CDR3: TGTGCCAGCAGCCAAGAAGGCAGGGGGCGGTGGGATGGCTACACCTTC.

Regarding this clone: This sample includes further DNA sequences coding for the same CDR3. The chain is built from TRBV18 and TRBJ1-1; D remains unclear. The ends were cut back, 3 bases at V and 5 bases at J, with 16 bases in the middle. The CDR3 is made up of 15 amino acids. CDR1 is KGHSH, CDR2 LQKENI, per germline. CDR3 sequence: CASSPPGSLTTEAFF. For the CDR3, the DNA is TGTGCCAGCTCACCCCCCGGCAGCCTCACGACTGAAGCTTTCTTT.

The chain is built from TRBV6-2 or TRBV6-3 and TRBJ1-3; 7 bases align to TRBD1. This CDR3 is 14 amino acids long. With V trimmed by 4 bases and J by 4 bases, 4 bases remained unmatched. Germline V gene sequence: CDR1 MNHEY, CDR2 SVGEGT. DNA of the CDR3: TGTGCCAGCAGTTCGACAGGGCGCGGAAACACCATATATTTT. This gives the protein CASSSTGRGNTIYF.

The V and J genes are TRBV9 and TRBJ2-1; TRBD2 matches 9 bases. V trimming: 0 bases; J trimming: 9 bases; junction bases outside the gene matches: 7. The length of the CDR3 is 15 residues. Germline lookup yields CDR1 SGDLS and CDR2 YYNGEE. The CDR3 nucleotides read TGTGCCAGCAGCGTAGGGCTAGCGGGGAGTAGTGAGCAGTTCTTC. Residues: CASSVGLAGSSEQFF. Full variable domain (missing parts from reference TRBV9 and TRBJ2-1): DSGVTQTPKHLITATGQRVTLRCSPRSGDLSVYWYQQSLDQGLQFLIQYYNGEERAKGNILERFSAQQFPDLHSELNLSSLELGDSALYFCASSVGLAGSSEQFFGPGTRLTVL.

This clone was observed a handful of times. The chain is built from TRBV20-1 and TRBJ1-2, with D unclear. Germline V CDR1 and CDR2: DFQATT, SNEGSKA (reference sequence). The CDR3 is 13 amino acids. The V end lost 3 bases, the J end lost 8 bases, and 16 bases lay between the germline ends. DNA of the CDR3: TGCAGTGCTAGTAGCCGGGCCGGACGGGGCTACACCTTC. Its protein is CSASSRAGRGYTF.

The chain has TRBV6-2 or TRBV6-3 and TRBJ2-7, with D unresolved. The germline V gene encodes CDR1 MNHEY and CDR2 SVGEGT. Trimming took 4 bases from V and 0 from J, leaving 7 bases between them. CDR3 length: 13 residues. CDR3 residues: CASSSASSYEQYF. The CDR3 coding sequence is TGTGCCAGCAGTTCTGCCAGCTCCTACGAGCAGTACTTC.

The chain is built from TRBV28 and TRBJ2-7, with no clear D. CDR3 length equals 11 residues. V was cut by 5 bases and J by 8 bases, with 10 bases left in between. Germline assignment: CDR1 MDHEN and CDR2 SYDVKM. The CDR3 DNA sequence: TGTGCCAGCAGTACGACCTGGAAGCAGTACTTC. As protein: CASSTTWKQYF.

In this sample, this clone turned up once. This chain links TRBV11-2 with TRBJ2-1; D perhaps matches TRBD2 (5 bases). Trimming cost V 0 bases and J 0 bases, with 15 bases left between them. The CDR3 extends over 18 amino acids. Germline V lookup: CDR1 SGHAT, CDR2 FQNNGV. CDR3 DNA: TGTGCCAGCAGCTTAGATCTGGGCGGGCGTCGCTCCTACAATGAGCAGTTCTTC. Translating gives CASSLDLGGRRSYNEQFF.

The J gene is TRBJ1-2, the V gene TRBV11-2; D may be TRBD1 (5 bases). There are 12 residues in the CDR3. V shed 3 bases and J shed 8 bases, with 10 bases lying between them. CDR1 and CDR2 (germline): SGHAT, FQNNGV. The CDR3 is CASSFPGQGYTF. The CDR3 region has the DNA TGTGCCAGCAGCTTTCCAGGGCAGGGCTACACCTTC.

This sequence joins TRBV5-1 and TRBJ2-1, with 7 bases aligning to TRBD1. Germline lookup yields CDR1 SGHRS and CDR2 YFSETQ. The CDR3 loop spans 17 amino acids. Germline trimming cut 4 bases from V and 4 bases from J; bases unmatched to any gene: 14. In nucleotides, the CDR3 is TGCGCCAGCAGCCTATTCGACAGGGTCGGCCTTTACAATGAGCAGTTCTTC. As protein: CASSLFDRVGLYNEQFF.

The V and J genes are TRBV30 and TRBJ1-5; 8 bases map to TRBD1. CDR1 is GTSNPN and CDR2 is SVGIG in the germline V gene (reference sequence). The V and J ends lost 5 bases and 9 bases, in that order; junction bases with no gene match: 12. The length of the CDR3 is 14 residues. CDR3 DNA sequence: TGTGCCTGGCCGACCGGGACAGGTCATATGCCCCAGCATTTT. Encoded protein: CAWPTGTGHMPQHF.

The genes are TRBV2 and TRBJ2-1; TRBD2 matches 12 bases. V was clipped by 7 bases and J by 8 bases; unmatched bases: 6. This CDR3 contains 14 residues. Germline V gene sequence: CDR1 SNHLY, CDR2 FYNNEI. The CDR3 reads CASITSGGRYEQFF. The CDR3 bases are TGTGCCAGCATTACTAGCGGGGGGAGGTATGAGCAGTTCTTC.